This T cell receptor beta chain emerged from a study of blood T cell repertoires in COVID-19. Germline loops: CDR1 MDHEN, CDR2 SYDVKM. V was clipped by 2 bases and J by 0 bases; unmatched bases: 4. The CDR3 runs 16 residues. This clone was seen only once. Only in-frame clones appear in the TCRdb table, and some are missing; sequencing was by immunoSEQ multiplex PCR. The top ten clones hold roughly 7.3% of a sample with roughly 290,000 clones, around 90% of them seen once. This sequence joins TRBV28 and TRBJ1-3, with 7 bases identical to TRBD1. Sequences were obtained from peripheral blood. This clonotype was sampled from a woman aged 30 to 39 with COVID-19, enrolled during active disease. The CDR3 DNA reads TGTGCCAGCAGTTTACTCCGGGACAGCTCTGGAAACACCATATATTTT. Its translation: CASSLLRDSSGNTIYF. The full variable domain, in which reference TRBV28 and TRBJ1-3 provide the parts outside the CDR3, is DVKVTQSSRYLVKRTGEKVFLECVQDMDHENMFWYRQDPGLGLRLIYFSYDVKMKEKGDIPEGYSVSREKKERFSLILESASTNQTSMYLCASSLLRDSSGNTIYFGEGSWLTVV.